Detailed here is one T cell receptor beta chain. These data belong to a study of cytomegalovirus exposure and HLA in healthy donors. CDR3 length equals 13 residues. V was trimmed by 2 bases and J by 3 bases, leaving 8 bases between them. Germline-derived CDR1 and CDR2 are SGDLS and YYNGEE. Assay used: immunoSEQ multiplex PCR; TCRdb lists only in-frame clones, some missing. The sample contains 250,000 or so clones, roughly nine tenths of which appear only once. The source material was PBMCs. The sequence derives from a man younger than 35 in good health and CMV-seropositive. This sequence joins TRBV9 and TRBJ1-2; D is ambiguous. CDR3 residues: CASSVDGYYGYTF. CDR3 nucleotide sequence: TGTGCCAGCAGCGTGGACGGTTACTATGGCTACACCTTC.